This T cell receptor beta chain was captured by sequencing in a study of OX40 agonist ivuxolimab in advanced cancers. Between the trimmed V and J ends, which lost 4 bases and 8 bases, there was a span of 16 bases. CDR1 is SGHNT and CDR2 is YYREEE in the germline V gene (reference sequence). This CDR3 spans 13 amino acids. The protocol was immunoSEQ multiplex PCR, while the TCRdb copy is restricted to in-frame clones and leaves out a portion. In the table there are roughly 69,000 clones, approximately 84% of which are singletons. The origin of this receptor is an adult with an advanced solid tumor such as melanoma, head and neck, liver or kidney cancer. This rearrangement joins TRBV5-4 to TRBJ2-7; possibly TRBD1 or TRBD2 for D (5 bases each). Here the sequenced sample was CD4+ or CD8+ T cells sorted from blood, taken in a trial of the OX40 agonist ivuxolimab. CDR3 loop: CASSQDQGVKQYF. CDR3 nucleotides: TGTGCCAGCAGCCAAGATCAGGGAGTGAAGCAGTACTTC.